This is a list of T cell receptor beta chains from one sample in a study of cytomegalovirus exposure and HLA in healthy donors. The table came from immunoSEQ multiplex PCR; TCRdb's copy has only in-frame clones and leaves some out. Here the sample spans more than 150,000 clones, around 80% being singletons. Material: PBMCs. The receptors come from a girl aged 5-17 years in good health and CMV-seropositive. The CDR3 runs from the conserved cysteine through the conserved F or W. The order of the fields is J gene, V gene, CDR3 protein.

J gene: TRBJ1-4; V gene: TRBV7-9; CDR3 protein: CASSQATTNEKLFF
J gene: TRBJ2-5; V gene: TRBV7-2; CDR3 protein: CASSSTSGQETQYF
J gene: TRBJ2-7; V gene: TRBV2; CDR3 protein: CASSEGTRRYF
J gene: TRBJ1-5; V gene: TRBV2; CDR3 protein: CASQLDFSNQPQHF
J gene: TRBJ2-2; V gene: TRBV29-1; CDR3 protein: CSVRDTGELFF
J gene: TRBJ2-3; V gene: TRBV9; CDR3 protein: CASSVVDRGGTDTQYF
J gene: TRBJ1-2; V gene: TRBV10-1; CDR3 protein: CASSESMGQGLSGYTF
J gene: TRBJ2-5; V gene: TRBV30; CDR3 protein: CAWKALGGQETQYF
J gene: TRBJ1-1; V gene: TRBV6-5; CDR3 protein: CASSYSILAGNTEAFF
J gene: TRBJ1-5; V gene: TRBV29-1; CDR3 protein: CSVEVGAGEPQHF
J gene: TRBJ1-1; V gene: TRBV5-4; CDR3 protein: CASAFRGGAAEAFF
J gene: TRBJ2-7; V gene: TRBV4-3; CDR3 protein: CASSQDILAGAYEQYF
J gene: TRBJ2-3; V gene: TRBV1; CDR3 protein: CTSSHRTSGSSEDTQYF
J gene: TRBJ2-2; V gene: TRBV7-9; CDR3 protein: CASSSRFGGRLDTGELFF
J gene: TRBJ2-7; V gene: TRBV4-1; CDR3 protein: CASSQGDWTSGRAKGYEQYF
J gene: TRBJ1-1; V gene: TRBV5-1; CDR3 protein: CASSLPMNTEAFF
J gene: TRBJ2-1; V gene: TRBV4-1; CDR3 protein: CASSQEWGQDYNEQFF
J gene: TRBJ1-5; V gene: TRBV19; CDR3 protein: CASSTPDRGLYQPQHF
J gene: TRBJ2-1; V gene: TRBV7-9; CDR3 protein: CASSLMAGQNNEQFF
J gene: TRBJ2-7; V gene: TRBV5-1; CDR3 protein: CASSLSAGGIYEQYF
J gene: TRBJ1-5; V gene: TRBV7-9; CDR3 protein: CASSLVRGQPQHF
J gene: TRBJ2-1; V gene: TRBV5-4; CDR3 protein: CASSLKSGSYNEQFF
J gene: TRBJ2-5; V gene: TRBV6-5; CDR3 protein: CASTEGGAETQYF
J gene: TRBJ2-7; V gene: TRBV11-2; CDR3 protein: CASSLVVRTYEQYF
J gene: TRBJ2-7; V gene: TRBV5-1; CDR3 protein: CASSPGTSLTYEQYF
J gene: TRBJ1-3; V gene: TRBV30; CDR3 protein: CAWSLGGGRDTIYF
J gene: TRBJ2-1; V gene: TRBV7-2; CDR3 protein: CASSNPGTSGRAYNEQFF
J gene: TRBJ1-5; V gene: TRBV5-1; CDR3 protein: CASSYSGGNQPQHF
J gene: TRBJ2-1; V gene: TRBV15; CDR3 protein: CATSVRVDYNEQFF
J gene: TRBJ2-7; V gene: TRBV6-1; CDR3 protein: CASSEPGLGSYEQYF
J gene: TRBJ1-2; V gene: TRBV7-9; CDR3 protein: CASSPGDRNYGYTF
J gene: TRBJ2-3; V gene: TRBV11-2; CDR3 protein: CASSLLAGGAASTDTQYF
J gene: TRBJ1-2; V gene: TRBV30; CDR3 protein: CAWSVATGSRGYTF
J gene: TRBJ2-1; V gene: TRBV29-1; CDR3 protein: CSVEADRTRRGVEQFF
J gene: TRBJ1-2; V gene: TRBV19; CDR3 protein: CASSPGMAGANYGYTF
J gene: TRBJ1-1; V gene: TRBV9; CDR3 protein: CASSVTTGMNTEAFF
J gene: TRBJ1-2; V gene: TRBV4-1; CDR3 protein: CASSQASGTDNYGYTF
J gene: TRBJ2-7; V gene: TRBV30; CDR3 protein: CAWSPDSGISEQYF
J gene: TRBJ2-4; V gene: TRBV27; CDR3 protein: CASSLSAENIQYF
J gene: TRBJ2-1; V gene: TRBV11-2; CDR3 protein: CASSFRSSLAPSSYNEQFF
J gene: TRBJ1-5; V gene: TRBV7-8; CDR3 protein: CASSLEGVRANQPQHF
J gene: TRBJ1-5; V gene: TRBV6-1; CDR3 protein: CASSGIRGQIINQPQHF